This note documents a single T cell receptor (beta chain) sequence. Its antigen is not identified. This sample is part of a study of shared clonotypes between healthy human individuals. Findings of the study overall: The low donor count limited represented genetic and exposure-history diversity.

Sequencing was performed with immunoSEQ multiplex PCR; in TCRdb, only in-frame clones are kept and a portion is missing. The table shows roughly 1.5 million clones, with 95% to 99% occurring only once. Material for sequencing was naive CD4+ T cells sorted from blood. Regarding subset: CD45RA+ positively selected. This sequence originates from a man younger than 40 in good health.

This CDR3 reads CASSLMGATNTEAFF. The CDR3, as DNA: TGCGCCAGCAGCTTGATGGGGGCAACGAACACTGAAGCTTTCTTT. The chain carries TRBV5-1 and TRBJ1-1, with D perhaps TRBD1 (6 bases). Germline V lookup: CDR1 SGHRS, CDR2 YFSETQ. CDR3 length: 15 amino acids. The V end was cut by 1 base, the J end by 1 base, with 11 bases between.